This T cell receptor (beta chain) was sequenced for a study of T and B cells in COVID-19 patients. Study details: Peripheral blood came from COVID-19 patients with active infection or after recovery.

TRB was amplified from about 260-540 ng of blood genomic DNA. Germline V gene data show CDR1 as MNHNY and CDR2 as SVGAGI (reference sequence). V was clipped by 4 bases and J by 3 bases, with 10 bases between them. The CDR3 has 14 amino acids. Multiplex PCR with BIOMED2 TRB-A/B primer pools amplified TRB rearrangements. TCRdb reprocessed the multiplex PCR reads via MiXCR and lists one record per CDR3 protein. This table holds about 22,000 distinct CDR3 sequences, 25% to 35% found once. Source material: blood. The sequence was collected from a human donor who had recovered from COVID-19. The chain carries TRBV6-6 and TRBJ2-1; D uncertain. The CDR3 nucleotides are TGTGCCAGCAGTTCGTACAGCAACTACAATGAGCAGTTCTTC. Translating gives CASSSYSNYNEQFF.